This TCR beta chain is drawn from a study of blood T cell repertoires in COVID-19 (dated by TCRdb to the early 2020s). In the study overall: Samples from collaborators originated in the United States, Italy and Spain and spanned both the acute and convalescent phases of COVID-19. The prospective study material was composed of cDNA or gDNA derived from T cells, B-cell-depleted T cells, or PBMCs. The dataset comprised deeply sampled blood TCRbeta repertoires from subjects exposed to, actively infected with, or recovered from COVID-19. The repertoires were made available in a free public database intended to serve as a resource for research on the immune response to SARS-CoV-2. The samples were drawn from two sources: the first 160 participants of the ongoing ImmuneRACE study, and approximately 1,300 subjects contributed by 6 global collaborators. Nearly every sample came with metadata listing a de-identified subject ID, COVID-19 status, age in years and sex. HLA class I and class II types, where available, came from metadata supplied by the sample provider rather than from assay-based typing. The investigation overall reported the following: The amount of clinical and demographic metadata varied by source and participant and was provided uncurated.

From the cysteine through the phenylalanine, the CDR3 covers 14 amino acids. Just CDR3 DNA is preserved here, 42 bases in frame from base 1. The junction carries 11 bases between V and J, which are trimmed by 0 bases and 7 bases respectively. Per the germline V gene, SGHDT is the CDR1 and YYEEEE is the CDR2. With regard to this clone: Its antigen is unknown. No base-level quality is on record; no much larger clone is a single base apart.

Collaborating institutions collected whole blood in K2EDTA tubes following their own protocols. For TCRbeta analysis, collaborators shipped samples in one of three forms: frozen whole blood, isolated PBMCs, or DNA extracted from either of those sample types. TCRbeta CDR3 regions were amplified from genomic DNA using the immunoSEQ Assay, a bias-controlled multiplex PCR. As for how the authors treated the data: Within the assay, amplification of reference gene primers was used to estimate how many nucleated cells each sample contained. To quantify the absolute abundance of each unique TCRbeta CDR3 rearrangement, sequence reads were collapsed and filtered. For each sample, productive Simpson clonality was calculated as the square root of Simpson's diversity index over productive rearrangements. TCRdb carries this immuneACCESS record with in-frame sequences only. Its versions omit some clonotypes, under half of them owing to an unresolved V gene in the studies checked, with the rest unexplained. The V and J calls and the clone size are those of that table, but D and trimming were determined from the DNA. This sample is represented by 27,000 or so clones; roughly nine tenths of them were singletons. About a sixth of the sample lies in the top ten.

Recombination joined TRBV5-6 with TRBJ2-1, with TRBD2 tentatively as D gene (6 bases match). The sequencing sample was made of peripheral blood. This receptor was obtained from a human donor with active COVID-19. The donor label of this sample is uncertain. The sequenced DNA: TGTGCCAGCAGCTTGGATAGGGGAGGAAATGAGCAGTTCTTC. This encodes CASSLDRGGNEQFF.